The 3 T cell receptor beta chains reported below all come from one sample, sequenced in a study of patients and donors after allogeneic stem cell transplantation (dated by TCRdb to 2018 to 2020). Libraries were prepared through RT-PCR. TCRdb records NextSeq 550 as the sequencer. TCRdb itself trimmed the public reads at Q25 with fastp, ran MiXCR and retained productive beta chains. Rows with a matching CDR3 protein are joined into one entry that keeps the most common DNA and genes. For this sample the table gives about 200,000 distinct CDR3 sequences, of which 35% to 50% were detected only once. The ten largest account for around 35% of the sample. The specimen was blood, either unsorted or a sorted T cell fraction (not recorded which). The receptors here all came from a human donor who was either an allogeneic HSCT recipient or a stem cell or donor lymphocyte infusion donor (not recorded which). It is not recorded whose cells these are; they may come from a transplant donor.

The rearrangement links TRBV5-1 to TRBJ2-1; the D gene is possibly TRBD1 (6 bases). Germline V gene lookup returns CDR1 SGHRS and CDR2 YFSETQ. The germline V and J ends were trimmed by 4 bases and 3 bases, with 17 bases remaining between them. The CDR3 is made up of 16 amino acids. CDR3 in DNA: TGCGCCAGCAGCCTTGGACAGACCAACTTCTACAATGAGCAGTTCTTC. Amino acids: CASSLGQTNFYNEQFF.

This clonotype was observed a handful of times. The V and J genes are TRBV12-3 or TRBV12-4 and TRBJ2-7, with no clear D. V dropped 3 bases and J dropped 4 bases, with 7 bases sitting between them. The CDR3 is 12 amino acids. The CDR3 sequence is CASSFTDYEQYF. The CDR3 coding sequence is TGTGCCAGCAGTTTCACGGATTACGAGCAGTACTTC.

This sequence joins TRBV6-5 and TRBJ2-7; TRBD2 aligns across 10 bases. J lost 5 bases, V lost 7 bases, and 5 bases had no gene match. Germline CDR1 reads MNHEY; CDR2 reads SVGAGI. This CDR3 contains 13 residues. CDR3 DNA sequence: TGTGCCAGCACCTCTAGCGGGAGAGACGAGCAGTACTTC. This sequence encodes CASTSSGRDEQYF.